The 21 T cell receptor beta chains below come from one sample, sequenced in a study of T cell responses to AZD1222 COVID-19 vaccine. The protocol was immunoSEQ multiplex PCR, while the TCRdb copy is restricted to in-frame clones and leaves out a portion. The sample consists of about 140,000 clones, 85% to 95% of them appearing once. The sample consisted of peripheral blood, taken after recovery from COVID-19. Every receptor here comes from an adult who had recovered from COVID-19.

The genes are TRBV5-4 and TRBJ2-3; D not certain. CDR1 is SGHNT, CDR2 YYREEE, per germline (reference sequence). This CDR3 has 15 residues. Trimming removed 3 bases from V and 6 bases from J, with 17 bases in between. The DNA for the CDR3 is TGTGCCAGCAGCTCGCCGATGACCCGCTTGGATACGCAGTATTTT. Amino acid sequence: CASSSPMTRLDTQYF.

This clone was seen a few times. The rearrangement joins TRBV25-1 to TRBJ1-6; D is uncertain. The CDR3 extends over 14 amino acids. CDR1 is MGHDK and CDR2 is SYGVNS in the germline V gene. V lost 4 bases and J 6 bases, leaving 10 bases between the germline ends. In DNA, the CDR3 is TGTGCCAGCAGTGTACAGTCTCCTAATTCACCCCTCCACTTT. This translates into CASSVQSPNSPLHF.

The CDR3 DNA reads as TGTGCCAGCAGCTTATGGGGCAATTCACCCCTCCACTTT. Its protein is CASSLWGNSPLHF. The chain couples TRBV5-4 to TRBJ1-6; a possible D gene is TRBD1 (5 bases). V lost 2 bases, J lost 7 bases, and 7 bases lay in between. The CDR3 spans 13 residues. CDR1 and CDR2 (germline): SGHNT, YYREEE (reference sequence). Looking up the rest from reference TRBV5-4 and TRBJ1-6 gives the full variable domain: ETGVTQSPTHLIKTRGQQVTLRCSSQSGHNTVSWYQQALGQGPQFIFQYYREEENGRGNFPPRFSGLQFPNYSSELNVNALELDDSALYLCASSLWGNSPLHFGNGTRLTVT.

The rearrangement uses TRBV7-9 and TRBJ2-3, with 8 bases lining up with TRBD1. The V gene end was trimmed by 5 bases and the J gene end by 2 bases; junction bases not matched to a gene: 3. This CDR3 region has 14 residues. The germline V gene encodes CDR1 SEHNR and CDR2 FQNEAQ (reference sequence). In DNA, the CDR3 is TGTGCCAGCAGCCTGGACAGGGACACAGATACGCAGTATTTT. Its translation: CASSLDRDTDTQYF. Full variable domain (outside the CDR3, taken from reference TRBV7-9 and TRBJ2-3): DTGVSQNPRHKITKRGQNVTFRCDPISEHNRLYWYRQTLGQGPEFLTYFQNEAQLEKSRLLSDRFSAERPKGSFSTLEIQRTEQGDSAMYLCASSLDRDTDTQYFGPGTRLTVL.

The chain uses TRBV9 and TRBJ1-5, with D maybe TRBD1 (5 bases). This CDR3 region has 15 residues. Germline V gene lookup returns CDR1 SGDLS and CDR2 YYNGEE. Trimming removed 0 bases from V and 2 bases from J, with 9 bases in between. CDR3 bases: TGTGCCAGCAGCGTAGAAGGGGCAGGCAATCAGCCCCAGCATTTT. Its protein is CASSVEGAGNQPQHF. The variable domain in full, completed from reference TRBV9 and TRBJ1-5, reads DSGVTQTPKHLITATGQRVTLRCSPRSGDLSVYWYQQSLDQGLQFLIQYYNGEERAKGNILERFSAQQFPDLHSELNLSSLELGDSALYFCASSVEGAGNQPQHFGDGTRLSIL.

V is TRBV6-1 and J is TRBJ1-4; the match to TRBD1 covers 10 bases. CDR1 is MNHNS, CDR2 SASEGT, per germline. Trimming cost V 3 bases and J 7 bases; bases outside gene matches: 8. CDR3 size: 16 residues. The CDR3 loop reads CASSELRTGGSEKLFF. For the CDR3, the DNA is TGTGCCAGCAGTGAGTTGAGGACAGGGGGGTCTGAAAAACTGTTTTTT.

This clone was seen only once. The chain links TRBV3-1 (or the pseudogene TRBV3-2) to TRBJ2-7; 7 nucleotides match TRBD2. The CDR3 covers 12 residues. Per the germline V gene, CDR1 is LGHDT and CDR2 is YNNKEL (reference sequence). V dropped 8 bases and J dropped 2; count of bases not matched to a gene: 3. The CDR3 reads CASGAGTYEQYF. The CDR3 DNA sequence: TGTGCCAGCGGAGCGGGGACCTACGAGCAGTACTTC.

This clone appeared a single time. The V and J genes are TRBV4-1 and TRBJ2-7; TRBD2 aligns across 8 bases. The J segment lost 1 base and the V segment lost 4 bases, leaving 9 bases of the junction unmatched. Germline CDR1 MGHRA, CDR2 YSYEKL. This CDR3 region has 16 residues. The CDR3 coding sequence is TGCGCCAGCAGCCTCCTAATTAGCGGGACTTCCTACGAGCAGTACTTC. As protein: CASSLLISGTSYEQYF.

The chain couples TRBV5-1 to TRBJ2-1; D possibly corresponds to TRBD2 (5 bases). V was cut by 1 base and J by 2 bases, with 7 bases left in between. The CDR3 extends over 14 amino acids. Germline CDR1 is SGHRS and CDR2 is YFSETQ. CDR3 protein: CASSLSEAYNEQFF. The DNA of the CDR3 is TGCGCCAGCAGCTTGTCGGAGGCCTACAATGAGCAGTTCTTC.

This clone was detected only once. This chain connects TRBV28 to TRBJ1-2, with 10 bases that match TRBD1. The CDR3 is made up of 15 amino acids. Germline CDR1 MDHEN, CDR2 SYDVKM. Trimming cost V 1 base and J 7 bases; bases outside gene matches: 6. CDR3 in amino acids: CASSLLRQGAGGYTF. CDR3 DNA sequence: TGTGCCAGCAGTTTATTGAGACAGGGGGCGGGTGGCTACACCTTC.

The gene calls are TRBV30 and TRBJ1-5, with unresolved D. Trimming cost V 0 bases and J 4 bases, with 13 bases left between them. This CDR3 contains 15 residues. CDR1 and CDR2 from the germline V gene are GTSNPN and SVGIG (reference sequence). Here the CDR3 reads CAWSVEGGRNQPQHF. The CDR3 region has the DNA TGTGCCTGGAGTGTAGAAGGAGGCAGGAATCAGCCCCAGCATTTT.

This chain uses TRBV10-2 with TRBJ2-3; 7 bases line up with TRBD2. The CDR3 extends over 15 amino acids. J was trimmed by 4 bases and V by 0 bases; bases with no gene match: 4. Germline V gene sequence: CDR1 WSHSY, CDR2 SAAADI. CDR3 nucleotides: TGCGCCAGCAGTGAGTCGGCTAGCGGCGCAGATACGCAGTATTTT. Protein product: CASSESASGADTQYF.

The rearrangement uses TRBV6-5 and TRBJ2-1; D is perhaps TRBD1 (5 bases). Trimming took 5 bases from V and 13 from J, leaving 18 bases between them. Germline V lookup: CDR1 MNHEY, CDR2 SVGAGI. The CDR3 length is 13 residues. In DNA form, the CDR3 reads TGTGCCAGCAGTCTGCTGACCCGACAGACCCAGTTCTTC. Its translation is CASSLLTRQTQFF.

CDR3 residues: CASSYSLDNEQFF. CDR3 in DNA: TGTGCCAGCAGCTACAGTCTAGACAATGAGCAGTTCTTC. J is TRBJ2-1 and V is TRBV10-3, with D uncertain. Germline lookup yields CDR1 ENHRY and CDR2 SYGVKD. The CDR3 spans 13 residues. V was cut by 10 bases and J by 5 bases, with 15 bases left in between.

V usage is TRBV19 and J usage is TRBJ1-5, with D hard to call. The CDR3 is made up of 17 amino acids. CDR1 is LNHDA and CDR2 is SQIVND in the germline V gene (reference sequence). With 5 bases removed from V and 0 bases from J, the gap between germline ends came to 17 bases. The CDR3 DNA reads as TGTGCCAGTAGTTGGGTCGTTCGGCAACCTAGCAATCAGCCCCAGCATTTT. Translation: CASSWVVRQPSNQPQHF.

The rearrangement links TRBV29-1 to TRBJ1-2, with D tentatively TRBD1 (5 bases). V was clipped by 0 bases and J by 2 bases, with 10 bases between them. Germline CDR1 and CDR2: SQVTM and ANQGSEA. The CDR3 sequence is 14 residues long. The CDR3, as DNA: TGCAGCGTTGAAGATCGTCGGGGGAACTATGGCTACACCTTC. Its protein product is CSVEDRRGNYGYTF. The full variable domain, completed using reference TRBV29-1 and TRBJ1-2, is SAVISQKPSRDICQRGTSLTIQCQVDSQVTMMFWYRQQPGQSLTLIATANQGSEATYESGFVIDKFPISRPNLTFSTLTVSNMSPEDSSIYLCSVEDRRGNYGYTFGSGTRLTVV.

This chain connects TRBV4-1 to TRBJ1-4; 10 bases agree with TRBD1. This CDR3 comprises 18 residues. V lost 3 bases to trimming and J lost 0 bases; unmatched junction nucleotides: 7. The V gene's germline CDR1 is MGHRA and CDR2 YSYEKL. CDR3 DNA sequence: TGCGCCAGCAGCCAGCCACGGGACAGGGGATCAACTAATGAAAAACTGTTTTTT. Encoded protein: CASSQPRDRGSTNEKLFF.

This clone is a singleton in its sample. V and J are TRBV5-1 and TRBJ2-3; D call uncertain. CDR1 SGHRS and CDR2 YFSETQ come from the germline V gene. The CDR3 loop spans 15 amino acids. V dropped 2 bases and J dropped 0 bases, with 10 bases sitting between them. The CDR3, as DNA: TGCGCCAGCAGCTTACTGGGCGTGAGCACAGATACGCAGTATTTT. The encoded protein is CASSLLGVSTDTQYF.

In nucleotides, the CDR3 is TGTGCCAGCAGCGCCGGGAGACAGGGGGCAATTCAAGATACGCAGTATTTT. Its translation: CASSAGRQGAIQDTQYF. The V gene is TRBV7-3, the J gene TRBJ2-3; 10 bases align to TRBD1. The CDR3 has 17 amino acids. Germline CDR1 SGHTA, CDR2 FQGTGA. J gave up 5 bases and V 5 bases, and 13 bases lay outside the gene matches. Combining the CDR3 with reference TRBV7-3 and TRBJ2-3 gives the whole variable domain GAGVSQTPSNKVTEKGKYVELRCDPISGHTALYWYRQSLGQGPEFLIYFQGTGAADDSGLPNDRFFAVRPEGSVSTLKIQRTERGDSAVYLCASSAGRQGAIQDTQYFGPGTRLTVL.

The rearrangement joins TRBV7-6 to TRBJ2-1; a weak D match, TRBD1 (5 bases). Looked up from germline, CDR1 is SGHVS and CDR2 is FNYEAQ. The CDR3 has 17 residues. Trimming stripped 5 bases from V and 6 bases from J, with 23 bases between. The CDR3 reads CASSPRRAELRGNEQFF. The CDR3 DNA follows: TGTGCCAGCAGCCCCCGTAGGGCGGAACTAAGGGGCAATGAGCAGTTCTTC.

The chain joins TRBV28 to TRBJ2-7, with TRBD2 matching over 13 bases. Germline assignment: CDR1 MDHEN and CDR2 SYDVKM. The CDR3 contains 19 residues. With 3 bases clipped from V and 1 base from J, the junction kept 12 bases outside the gene matches. CDR3 nucleotide sequence: TGTGCCAGCAGTTTCTACGGAGGGGGACTAGCGGGAAGGTCCTACGAGCAGTACTTC. This translates into CASSFYGGGLAGRSYEQYF.